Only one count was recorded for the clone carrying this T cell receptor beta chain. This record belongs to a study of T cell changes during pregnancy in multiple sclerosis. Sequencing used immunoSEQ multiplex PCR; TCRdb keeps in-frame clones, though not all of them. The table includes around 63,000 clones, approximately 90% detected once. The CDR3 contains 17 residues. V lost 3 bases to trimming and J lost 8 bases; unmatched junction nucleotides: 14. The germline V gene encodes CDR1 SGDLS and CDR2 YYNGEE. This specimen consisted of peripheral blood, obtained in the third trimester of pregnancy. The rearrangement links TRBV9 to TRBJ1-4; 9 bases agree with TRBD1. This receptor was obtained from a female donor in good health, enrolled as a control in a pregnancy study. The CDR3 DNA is TGTGCCAGCAGCGCCGAAGCCCGGACAGGGGTAGGAGAAAAACTGTTTTTT. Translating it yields CASSAEARTGVGEKLFF.